This is a list of T cell receptor beta chains from one sample in a study of vaccination and CD4 T cells after COVID-19. The antigens of these receptors remain unknown. TCRdb redid the calling of the PCR reads with MiXCR, one entry per CDR3 protein. Among approximately 7,900 distinct CDR3 sequences listed, around 40% were seen once. Sequenced input: CD4+ T cells from blood, cultured in vitro. These TCRs come from a human donor in good health. Each CDR3 is given with its conserved first and last residue. The order of the fields is J gene, D gene, CDR3 length, V gene, clone size, CDR3 protein, CDR3 DNA. The D gene is left open where the match is weak. Clone size appears in some rows only: once, few, many, or a class for an expanded clone.

TRBJ2-2,TRBD2,15,TRBV6-2/TRBV6-3,NA,CASTTSGANTGELFF,TGTGCCAGCACGACTAGCGGGGCGAACACCGGGGAGCTGTTTTTT
TRBJ1-2,TRBD1,15,TRBV18,NA,CASSPTDRGRRGYTF,TGTGCCAGCTCCCCGACGGACAGGGGGCGGAGAGGCTACACCTTC
TRBJ2-3,NA,16,TRBV7-6,once,CASRKTGGGILDTQYF,TGTGCCAGCAGGAAAACTGGAGGCGGGATCCTAGATACGCAGTATTTT
TRBJ2-7,NA,13,TRBV6-1,few,CASSLYIAYEQYF,TGTGCCAGCAGCTTATATATAGCGTACGAGCAGTACTTC
TRBJ1-5,NA,15,TRBV6-2/TRBV6-3,few,CASSYRTPGGQPQHF,TGTGCCAGCAGTTACAGGACCCCGGGGGGTCAGCCCCAGCATTTT
TRBJ1-1,NA,13,TRBV24-1,NA,CATSTTGYTEAFF,TGTGCCACCAGTACCACGGGCTACACTGAAGCTTTCTTT
TRBJ2-7,TRBD1,13,TRBV4-1,NA,CASPGQGAYEQYF,TGCGCCAGCCCAGGACAGGGGGCCTACGAGCAGTACTTC
TRBJ2-7,NA,16,TRBV6-1,few,CASKKPRGRSSYEQYF,TGTGCCAGCAAAAAACCCAGGGGTCGAAGCTCCTACGAGCAGTACTTC
TRBJ1-1,TRBD1,13,TRBV27,few,CASTKTGGTEAFF,TGTGCCAGCACTAAAACAGGGGGCACTGAAGCTTTCTTT
TRBJ2-5,TRBD2,17,TRBV3-1,NA,CASSQERTRVSGETQYF,TGTGCCAGCAGCCAAGAAAGGACTAGAGTGTCTGGGGAGACCCAGTACTTC
TRBJ1-5,NA,13,TRBV20-1,few,CSAETGSGQPQHF,TGCAGTGCGGAAACAGGGAGCGGTCAGCCCCAGCATTTT
TRBJ2-7,NA,13,TRBV5-1,NA,CASSLGPGAEQYF,TGCGCCAGCAGCTTGGGCCCGGGGGCCGAGCAGTACTTC
TRBJ1-5,NA,13,TRBV15,NA,CATSREGVQPQHF,TGTGCCACCAGCAGAGAAGGGGTTCAGCCCCAGCATTTT
TRBJ1-5,NA,13,TRBV20-1,few,CSASRGAGKPQHF,TGCAGTGCTAGTCGGGGTGCGGGCAAGCCCCAGCATTTT
TRBJ2-7,TRBD2,16,TRBV5-4,NA,CASSSGLAGVDYEQYF,TGTGCCAGCAGCTCAGGACTAGCGGGAGTCGACTACGAGCAGTACTTC
TRBJ2-5,NA,14,TRBV14,NA,CASSQETGLKTQYF,TGTGCCAGCAGCCAAGAAACGGGGCTGAAGACCCAGTACTTC
TRBJ2-2,TRBD2,14,TRBV28,NA,CASSPGGTTGELFF,TGTGCCAGCTCACCGGGGGGGACCACCGGGGAGCTGTTTTTT
TRBJ1-1,TRBD1,16,TRBV20-1,few,CSARMTGRIMNTEAFF,TGCAGTGCTAGGATGACAGGGCGGATCATGAACACTGAAGCTTTCTTT
TRBJ2-1,NA,14,TRBV20-1,few,CSAVPGAWDNEQFF,TGCAGTGCTGTCCCGGGAGCATGGGACAATGAGCAGTTCTTC
TRBJ1-1,NA,11,TRBV21-1,NA,CASSKDGNAFF,TGTGCCAGCAGCAAAGACGGGAACGCTTTCTTT
TRBJ1-2,NA,16,TRBV5-1,NA,CASSQESGQRGYGYTF,TGCGCCAGCAGCCAAGAAAGTGGCCAGAGAGGCTATGGCTACACCTTC
TRBJ2-7,TRBD2,18,TRBV30,NA,CAWRIGRLAGPLALEQYF,TGTGCCTGGAGAATAGGGAGACTAGCGGGACCTCTAGCCCTCGAGCAGTACTTC
TRBJ1-1,NA,14,TRBV19,NA,CASKFLDLNTEAFF,TGTGCCAGTAAGTTTTTAGACCTGAACACTGAAGCTTTCTTT
TRBJ1-5,NA,14,TRBV9,NA,CASSVSTTSGPQHF,TGTGCCAGCAGCGTCTCAACCACGTCTGGGCCCCAGCATTTT
TRBJ1-4,NA,14,TRBV28,NA,CASSFTGSNEKLFF,TGTGCCAGCAGTTTTACAGGGTCAAATGAAAAACTGTTTTTT
TRBJ1-2,TRBD1,13,TRBV19,NA,CASGTGANYGYTF,TGTGCCAGTGGGACAGGGGCTAACTATGGCTACACCTTC
TRBJ1-1,NA,13,TRBV20-1,NA,CSGVRPANTEAFF,TGCAGTGGGGTAAGGCCGGCGAACACTGAAGCTTTCTTT
TRBJ2-7,NA,14,TRBV6-1,NA,CASSTGLSSYEQYF,TGTGCCAGCAGCACAGGGCTTAGCTCCTACGAGCAGTACTTC
TRBJ2-5,TRBD2,15,TRBV6-1,NA,CASSLGLAGIETQYF,TGTGCCAGCAGCTTGGGACTAGCGGGGATAGAGACCCAGTACTTC
TRBJ1-1,NA,16,TRBV7-8,NA,CASSFKRTRGNTEAFF,TGTGCCAGCAGCTTTAAACGGACAAGGGGGAACACTGAAGCTTTCTTT
TRBJ2-1,NA,13,TRBV2,NA,CASSLDTNNEQFF,TGTGCCAGCAGTCTGGACACTAACAATGAGCAGTTCTTC
TRBJ2-4,NA,14,TRBV7-9,few,CASSLGSGLNIQYF,TGTGCCAGCAGCTTAGGAAGCGGTTTAAACATTCAGTACTTC
TRBJ2-3,TRBD2,14,TRBV2,few,CASSEGGSVDTQYF,TGTGCCAGCAGTGAAGGCGGGAGTGTAGATACGCAGTATTTT
TRBJ1-4,NA,13,TRBV7-9,NA,CASSLMLGEKLFF,TGTGCCAGCAGCTTAATGCTGGGGGAAAAACTGTTTTTT
TRBJ1-2,NA,16,TRBV6-1,NA,CASGIPLGGANYGYTF,TGTGCCAGCGGAATTCCGCTGGGGGGCGCTAACTATGGCTACACCTTC
TRBJ2-7,TRBD2,15,TRBV5-6,NA,CASSRNGGFTYEQYF,TGTGCCAGCAGCAGGAACGGGGGGTTTACCTACGAGCAGTACTTC
TRBJ2-3,NA,12,TRBV29-1,few,CSAKGRADTQYF,TGCAGCGCTAAGGGTCGGGCCGATACGCAGTATTTT
TRBJ1-5,NA,14,TRBV30,NA,CAWRENGGNQPQHF,TGTGCCTGGAGAGAGAATGGGGGGAATCAGCCCCAGCATTTT
TRBJ2-4,TRBD1,13,TRBV20-1,few,CSAYRDSKNIQYF,TGCAGTGCGTACCGGGACAGCAAAAACATTCAGTACTTC
TRBJ1-3,NA,15,TRBV7-9,NA,CASSLDGGSGNTIYF,TGTGCCAGCAGCTTAGATGGGGGCTCTGGAAACACCATATATTTT
TRBJ2-1,TRBD2,17,TRBV19,NA,CASMDSPTSGRGNEQFF,TGTGCCAGTATGGACAGTCCGACTAGCGGGAGAGGTAATGAGCAGTTCTTC
TRBJ2-1,NA,12,TRBV20-1,NA,CSARVLEGVGGF,TGCAGTGCTAGAGTACTAGAAGGGGTTGGGGGCTTC
TRBJ1-2,TRBD1,15,TRBV7-2,NA,CASSLPEGAVRGYTF,TGTGCCAGCAGCTTACCGGAGGGGGCGGTAAGGGGCTACACCTTC
TRBJ2-5,TRBD2,16,TRBV15,NA,CATRIPGLAGGETQYF,TGTGCCACTCGAATTCCGGGACTAGCGGGAGGGGAGACCCAGTACTTC
TRBJ1-1,TRBD1,16,TRBV27,few,CASSSLLRGTYSEAFF,TGTGCCAGCAGTTCACTCCTCAGGGGGACTTATTCTGAAGCTTTCTTT
TRBJ1-2,NA,14,TRBV5-1,NA,CASSLEFRVGGYTF,TGCGCCAGCAGCTTGGAATTCCGGGTAGGGGGCTACACCTTC
TRBJ1-6,NA,13,TRBV28,few,CASSPTTNSPLHF,TGTGCCAGCAGCCCAACTACAAATTCACCCCTCCACTTT
TRBJ2-3,TRBD2,15,TRBV14,NA,CASHPSGGIIGTQYF,TGTGCCAGCCACCCTAGCGGGGGTATCATCGGTACGCAGTATTTT